Sequencing of this TCR beta chain was carried out in a study of blood T cell repertoires in COVID-19. Overall study: Collection of acute and convalescent COVID-19 samples took place in the United States, Italy and Spain. T cells, B-cell-depleted T cells, or PBMCs provided the cDNA or gDNA that served as material.

As handled by the study authors: Using reference gene primer amplification, nucleated cell counts were estimated. The assay was immunoSEQ multiplex PCR, and TCRdb's table has in-frame clones only and misses some. V and J calls and clone size are as listed in that table; D and trimming were resolved from the DNA. The table lists 350,000 or so clones, around 87% of them singletons. This CDR3 comprises 12 residues. Germline V lookup: CDR1 MNHEY, CDR2 SMNVEV (reference sequence). Trimming left V 3 bases short and J 8 bases short, with 7 bases between. The receptor comes from a young man with active or convalescent COVID-19. The chain joins TRBV27 to TRBJ1-4, with unresolved D. Sequences were obtained from peripheral blood. DNA for the CDR3: TGTGCCAGCAGTTTTGGAGGGGAAAAACTGTTTTTT. Translating gives CASSFGGEKLFF.